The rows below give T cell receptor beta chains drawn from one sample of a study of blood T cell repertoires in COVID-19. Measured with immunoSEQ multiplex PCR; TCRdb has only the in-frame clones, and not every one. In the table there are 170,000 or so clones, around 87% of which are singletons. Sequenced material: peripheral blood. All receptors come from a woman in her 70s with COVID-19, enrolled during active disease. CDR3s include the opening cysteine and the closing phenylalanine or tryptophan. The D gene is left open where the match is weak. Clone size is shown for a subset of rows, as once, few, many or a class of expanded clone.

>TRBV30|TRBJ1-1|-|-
CAWSTPGAGRTEAFF
TGTGCCTGGAGTACACCAGGGGCCGGTCGCACTGAAGCTTTCTTT
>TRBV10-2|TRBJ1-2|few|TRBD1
CASMGQGTGGYTF
TGCGCCAGCATGGGACAGGGGACGGGTGGCTACACCTTC
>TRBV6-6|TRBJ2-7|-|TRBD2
CASSPSPGLAGSPYEQYF
TGTGCCAGCAGTCCTTCACCCGGGCTAGCGGGAAGTCCTTACGAGCAGTACTTC
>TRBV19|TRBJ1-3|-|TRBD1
CASSMDRGRNTIYF
TGTGCCAGTAGTATGGACAGGGGAAGAAACACCATATATTTT
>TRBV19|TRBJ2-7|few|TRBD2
CASGLAGSGEQYF
TGTGCCAGCGGACTAGCGGGATCTGGCGAGCAGTACTTC
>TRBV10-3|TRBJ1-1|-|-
CAISQRDTGNTEAFF
TGTGCCATCAGCCAACGGGACACGGGTAACACTGAAGCTTTCTTT
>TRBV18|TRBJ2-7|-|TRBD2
CASTSSGNTYEQYF
TGTGCCAGCACATCTAGCGGGAACACCTACGAGCAGTACTTC
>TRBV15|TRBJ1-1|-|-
CATSRAGNTEAFF
TGTGCCACCAGCAGAGCGGGGAACACTGAAGCTTTCTTT
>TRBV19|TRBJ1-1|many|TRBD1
CASSTVPGQGWGTEAFF
TGTGCCAGTAGTACCGTCCCGGGACAGGGTTGGGGCACTGAAGCTTTCTTT
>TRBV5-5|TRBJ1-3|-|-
CASTPAWSGNTIYF
TGTGCCAGCACCCCCGCGTGGTCTGGAAACACCATATATTTT
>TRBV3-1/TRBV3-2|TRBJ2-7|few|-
CASSQDVYSYEQYF
TGTGCCAGCAGCCAAGATGTCTACTCCTACGAGCAGTACTTC
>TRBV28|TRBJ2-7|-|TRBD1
CASSLDRGTGVRYEQYF
TGTGCCAGCAGTTTAGATCGGGGGACAGGGGTCCGGTACGAGCAGTACTTC
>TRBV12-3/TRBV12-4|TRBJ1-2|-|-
CASSFGRYGYTF
TGTGCCAGCAGTTTTGGGAGATATGGCTACACCTTC
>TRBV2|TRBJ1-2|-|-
CASSTGFGANYGYTF
TGTGCCAGCAGTACAGGGTTCGGAGCTAACTATGGCTACACCTTC
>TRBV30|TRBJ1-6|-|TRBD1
CAWSEYRGDSPLHF
TGTGCCTGGAGTGAATACAGGGGGGATTCACCCCTCCACTTT
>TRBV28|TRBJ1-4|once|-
CASSTTTPGGEKLFF
TGTGCCAGCAGTACAACAACCCCGGGGGGTGAAAAACTGTTTTTT
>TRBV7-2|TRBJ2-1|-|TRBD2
CASSPGLAGYNEQFF
TGTGCCAGCAGCCCGGGACTAGCGGGGTACAATGAGCAGTTCTTC